The sequence of this T cell receptor (beta chain) was determined in a study of T-cell reconstitution after alpha-beta-depleted transplantation in children. Whole-study results and caveats: Reports say that about two months after transplant, the alpha-beta T cells came out of several hundred graft clones that had expanded. Recipient T cells and thymic progenitors that survived were the source of the high TCRbeta diversity seen at day 60 in some patients. T-cell counts and diversity at one year following transplant were attributed mainly to newly produced T cells.

As it was prepared, the TCRbeta library received unique molecular identifiers. A single record per CDR3 protein comes from TCRdb applying MiXCR to the PCR reads. This sample has around 490,000 distinct CDR3 sequences, with around 10% found just once. A word on this clonotype: Its antigen is unidentified.

The CDR3 consists of 16 residues. The germline V and J ends were trimmed by 9 bases and 0 bases, with 15 bases remaining between them. Germline V lookup: CDR1 LNHDA, CDR2 SQIVND (reference sequence). The receptor was derived from a female patient between 2 and 15 years old who had a stem cell transplant for aplastic anemia, so the T cells may come from the graft donor. V usage is TRBV19 and J usage is TRBJ2-6, with D perhaps matching TRBD1 (6 bases). The specimen comprised PBMCs, mostly from graft donor cells, sampled 180 days after TCRalphabeta/CD19-depleted stem cell transplant. CDR3: CASCRTASSGANVLTF. The CDR3 DNA is TGTGCCAGCTGTAGGACAGCGAGCTCTGGGGCCAACGTCCTGACTTTC.